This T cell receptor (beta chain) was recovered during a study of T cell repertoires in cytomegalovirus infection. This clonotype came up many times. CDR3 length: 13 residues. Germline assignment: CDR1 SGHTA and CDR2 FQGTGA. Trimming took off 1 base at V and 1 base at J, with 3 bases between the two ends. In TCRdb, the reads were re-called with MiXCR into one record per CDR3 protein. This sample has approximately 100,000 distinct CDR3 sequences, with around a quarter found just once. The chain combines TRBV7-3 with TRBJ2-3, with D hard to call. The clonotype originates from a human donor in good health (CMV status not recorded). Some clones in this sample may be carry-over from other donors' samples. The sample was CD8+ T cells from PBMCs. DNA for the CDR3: TGTGCCAGCAGCTTAAGCGGCACAGATACGCAGTATTTT. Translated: CASSLSGTDTQYF.